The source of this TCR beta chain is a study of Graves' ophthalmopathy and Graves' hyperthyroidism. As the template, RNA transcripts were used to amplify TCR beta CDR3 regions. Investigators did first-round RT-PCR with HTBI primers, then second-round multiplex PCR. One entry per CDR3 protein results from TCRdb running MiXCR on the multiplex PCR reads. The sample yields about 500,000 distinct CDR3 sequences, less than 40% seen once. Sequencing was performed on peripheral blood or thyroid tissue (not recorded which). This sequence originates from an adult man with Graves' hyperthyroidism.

The CDR3 here is CASSSTGQNSGNTIYF. DNA for the CDR3: TGTGCCAGCTCATCGACCGGACAGAACTCTGGAAACACCATATATTTT. The chain combines TRBV18 with TRBJ1-3; a possible D gene is TRBD1 (6 bases). V lost 5 bases and J 0 bases, leaving 14 bases between the germline ends. CDR1 is KGHSH and CDR2 is LQKENI in the germline V gene. The CDR3 has 16 residues.